This is a list of T cell receptor beta chains from one sample in a study of T cell responses to AZD1222 COVID-19 vaccine. The assay was immunoSEQ multiplex PCR, and TCRdb's table has in-frame clones only and misses some. Altogether some 96,000 clones are present, about 87% being singletons, with the ten largest covering 4% to 5%. The sequencing used peripheral blood, collected on day 0 of MenACWY control vaccination. Every receptor here comes from an adult in good health. The CDR3 runs from the conserved cysteine through the conserved F or W. Fields, in order: clone size, D gene, J gene, V gene, CDR3 protein, CDR3 DNA. D genes are given only for firm matches. Clone size, where shown, is once, few, many, or a class for clones that have expanded.

>NA|TRBD1|TRBJ1-2|TRBV7-2
CASSLNRDRAVGYTF
TGTGCCAGCAGCTTGAACCGGGACAGGGCTGTTGGCTACACCTTC
>once|TRBD1|TRBJ1-2|TRBV18
CASGRTGGLREGYTF
TGTGCCAGCGGACGGACAGGGGGCTTAAGAGAAGGCTACACCTTC
>NA|NA|TRBJ1-1|TRBV11-3
CASSTGLTEAFF
TGTGCCAGCAGTACAGGGCTCACTGAAGCTTTCTTT
>NA|NA|TRBJ2-5|TRBV7-9
CASSSWTSGQETQYF
TGTGCCAGCAGCTCCTGGACGTCGGGACAAGAGACCCAGTACTTC
>NA|NA|TRBJ1-1|TRBV6-1
CASSESGRGTEAFF
TGTGCCAGCAGTGAATCAGGCCGGGGAACTGAAGCTTTCTTT
>NA|TRBD1|TRBJ2-2|TRBV28
CASSLWTGAINTGELFF
TGTGCCAGCAGTTTATGGACAGGGGCAATCAACACCGGGGAGCTGTTTTTT
>NA|TRBD1|TRBJ1-6|TRBV6-2/TRBV6-3
CASGRDSRRSPLHF
TGTGCCAGCGGCCGGGACAGTCGCCGCTCACCCCTCCACTTT
>NA|TRBD1|TRBJ2-1|TRBV6-4
CASSEQGAGNEQFF
TGTGCCAGCAGTGAACAGGGGGCTGGCAATGAGCAGTTCTTC
>NA|NA|TRBJ2-5|TRBV7-8
CASSPQETQYF
TGTGCCAGCAGCCCGCAAGAGACCCAGTACTTC
>once|NA|TRBJ1-6|TRBV28
CASSLVLQSTNSPLHF
TGTGCCAGCAGTTTAGTTTTGCAGTCGACCAATTCACCCCTCCACTTT
>NA|NA|TRBJ2-5|TRBV9
CASSVRGGGETQYF
TGTGCCAGCAGCGTAAGAGGGGGTGGGGAGACCCAGTACTTC
>NA|NA|TRBJ2-2|TRBV5-1
CASSLAVARTGELFF
TGCGCCAGCAGCTTGGCCGTGGCCCGCACCGGGGAGCTGTTTTTT
>NA|NA|TRBJ2-7|TRBV7-2
CASSLGTESEQYF
TGTGCCAGCAGCCTGGGGACCGAAAGTGAGCAGTACTTC
>NA|NA|TRBJ1-3|TRBV24-1
CAPDGHYSGNTIYF
TGTGCCCCAGATGGACATTACTCTGGAAACACCATATATTTT
>NA|NA|TRBJ1-2|TRBV28
CASSLGQNYGYTF
TGTGCCAGCAGTTTAGGGCAGAACTATGGCTACACCTTC
>NA|NA|TRBJ2-7|TRBV6-5
CASSLSGYEQYF
TGTGCCAGCAGCCTTAGCGGCTACGAGCAGTACTTC
>once|NA|TRBJ1-2|TRBV10-3
CAISESQGYGYTF
TGTGCCATCAGTGAGTCTCAGGGTTATGGCTACACCTTC
>few|TRBD2|TRBJ2-5|TRBV19
CASSTWTSGGQETQYF
TGTGCCAGTAGTACTTGGACTAGCGGGGGACAAGAGACCCAGTACTTC
>NA|NA|TRBJ1-2|TRBV5-6
CASSFEGYGYTF
TGTGCCAGCAGCTTTGAGGGGTATGGCTACACCTTC
>NA|TRBD1|TRBJ1-2|TRBV4-3
CASSQAGQQRGYTF
TGCGCCAGCAGCCAAGCGGGACAGCAGCGTGGCTACACCTTC
>once|TRBD1|TRBJ2-3|TRBV25-1
CASSGIGQGLTDTQYF
TGTGCCAGCAGTGGAATTGGACAGGGACTCACAGATACGCAGTATTTT
>NA|NA|TRBJ1-3|TRBV9
CASSAAPGEDTIYF
TGTGCCAGCAGCGCGGCTCCGGGGGAAGACACCATATATTTT
>NA|NA|TRBJ2-1|TRBV5-6
CASSLFGGRSSYNEQFF
TGTGCCAGCAGCTTGTTCGGGGGCCGAAGCTCCTACAATGAGCAGTTCTTC
>NA|NA|TRBJ2-7|TRBV25-1
CASSGGWEEQYF
TGTGCCAGCAGCGGAGGGTGGGAGGAGCAGTACTTC
>once|NA|TRBJ2-1|TRBV2
CASSEELGGAINEQFF
TGTGCCAGCAGTGAAGAGTTGGGGGGGGCGATCAATGAGCAGTTCTTC
>once|TRBD1|TRBJ2-3|TRBV7-3
CASSLTGASTDTQYF
TGTGCCAGCAGCCTCACAGGGGCTAGCACAGATACGCAGTATTTT
>NA|NA|TRBJ1-2|TRBV18
CASSQGGDGYTF
TGTGCCAGCTCCCAGGGAGGGGATGGCTACACCTTC
>NA|NA|TRBJ1-1|TRBV10-3
CAISESAGSGTEAFF
TGTGCCATCAGTGAGTCAGCGGGTTCGGGCACTGAAGCTTTCTTT
>NA|TRBD1|TRBJ1-2|TRBV12-3/TRBV12-4
CASSLDRARGYTF
TGTGCCAGCAGTTTGGACAGGGCCCGGGGCTACACCTTC
>NA|NA|TRBJ2-2|TRBV30
CAWKPGVGELFF
TGTGCCTGGAAACCAGGGGTTGGGGAGCTGTTTTTT
>NA|NA|TRBJ1-1|TRBV6-5
CASSYIGTAEAFF
TGTGCCAGCAGTTACATCGGGACGGCTGAAGCTTTCTTT
>NA|NA|TRBJ1-6|TRBV6-6
CASSPRDTSYNSPLHF
TGTGCCAGCAGTCCTCGGGACACCTCCTATAATTCACCCCTCCACTTT
>NA|NA|TRBJ2-5|TRBV7-9
CASSLARGQETQYF
TGTGCCAGCAGCTTGGCGCGGGGCCAAGAGACCCAGTACTTC
>few|NA|TRBJ1-1|TRBV30
CAWCRDTGTEAFF
TGTGCCTGGTGCAGGGATACTGGCACTGAAGCTTTCTTT
>NA|NA|TRBJ1-5|TRBV28
CASKLGAASNQPQHF
TGTGCCAGCAAATTGGGGGCCGCTTCCAATCAGCCCCAGCATTTT
>NA|NA|TRBJ2-1|TRBV6-4
CASSEGPELRNEQFF
TGTGCCAGCAGTGAAGGTCCAGAATTGCGCAATGAGCAGTTCTTC
>NA|NA|TRBJ1-2|TRBV5-1
CASRLSGANYGYTF
TGCGCCAGCAGACTGTCAGGGGCTAACTATGGCTACACCTTC
>NA|NA|TRBJ1-2|TRBV3-1/TRBV3-2
CASSGGPGYTF
TGTGCCAGCAGCGGGGGCCCAGGCTACACCTTC
>few|NA|TRBJ2-1|TRBV5-1
CASSLDSRLSEQFF
TGCGCCAGCAGCTTGGACAGCAGGCTTTCTGAGCAGTTCTTC
>NA|NA|TRBJ2-7|TRBV13
CASSPPGTATNEQYF
TGTGCCAGCAGTCCCCCTGGGACGGCCACCAACGAGCAGTACTTC
>once|NA|TRBJ1-3|TRBV7-2
CASSLTGTGNTIYF
TGTGCCAGCAGCTTAACTGGTACTGGAAACACCATATATTTT
>few|NA|TRBJ1-2|TRBV10-2
CASSDTSSGLNGYTF
TGCGCCAGCAGTGACACCAGTTCCGGATTAAATGGCTACACCTTC
>NA|NA|TRBJ1-5|TRBV4-1
CASSQAHLNQPQHF
TGCGCCAGCAGCCAAGCTCACCTCAATCAGCCCCAGCATTTT
>once|NA|TRBJ2-7|TRBV28
CASTGTPSYEQYF
TGTGCCAGCACGGGGACACCCTCCTACGAGCAGTACTTC
>NA|NA|TRBJ1-1|TRBV27
CASSPRSTDEAFF
TGTGCCAGCAGTCCCCGCTCGACAGATGAAGCTTTCTTT
>NA|NA|TRBJ2-7|TRBV5-5
CASTLGVSQAYEQYF
TGTGCCAGCACCCTTGGCGTCAGCCAGGCCTACGAGCAGTACTTC
>NA|TRBD1|TRBJ2-7|TRBV5-1
CASSWTGWRDEQYF
TGCGCCAGCAGCTGGACAGGGTGGAGAGACGAGCAGTACTTC
>NA|NA|TRBJ2-7|TRBV18
CASSPQLVGASYEQYF
TGTGCCAGCTCACCCCAGTTGGTTGGGGCCTCCTACGAGCAGTACTTC
>NA|NA|TRBJ2-3|TRBV12-3/TRBV12-4
CASSEGEGDTQYF
TGTGCCAGCAGTGAGGGGGAAGGAGATACGCAGTATTTT
>NA|NA|TRBJ1-4|TRBV7-8
CASSPGGILNEKLFF
TGTGCCAGCAGCCCGGGGGGGATTCTGAATGAAAAACTGTTTTTT
>NA|NA|TRBJ1-4|TRBV5-5
CASSLGGRAEKLFF
TGTGCCAGCAGCTTGGGAGGGAGGGCTGAAAAACTGTTTTTT
>NA|NA|TRBJ1-2|TRBV18
CASSPPSGPLYGYTF
TGTGCCAGCTCACCACCGAGTGGTCCGCTCTATGGCTACACCTTC
>NA|TRBD2|TRBJ2-1|TRBV28
CASSLGGRFNEQFF
TGTGCCAGCAGTTTAGGCGGGAGGTTCAATGAGCAGTTCTTC
>NA|TRBD1|TRBJ2-1|TRBV27
CASSLLAPTGSEQFF
TGTGCCAGCAGTTTATTGGCCCCGACAGGGAGTGAGCAGTTCTTC